This TCR beta chain was obtained from a study of cytomegalovirus exposure and HLA in healthy donors. Study conclusions and caveats: Diagnosis of cytomegalovirus status made by the classifier reportedly showed high specificity and sensitivity. TCR beta V segments were, for the most part, productive about 87% or about 30% of the time in an earlier analysis. The authors assumed roughly uniform sequencing depth across donors for presence/absence analyses.

The V and J ends lost 3 bases and 5 bases, in that order; junction bases with no gene match: 9. There are 15 residues in the CDR3. Germline assignment: CDR1 SGHRS and CDR2 YFSETQ. Comments on this clone: Its cognate antigen is unknown.

The PCR contained 60 Vbeta and 13 Jbeta primers. Here immunoSEQ multiplex PCR was the method, and the copy in TCRdb shows in-frame clones only, minus some. The sample shows roughly 93,000 clones, around 80% of them seen only once. The chain has TRBV5-1 and TRBJ1-1, with 8 bases that match TRBD1. The sample was PBMCs. The source is a man aged 30 to 39 in good health and CMV-seronegative. The chain's CDR3 is CASSSTGTGNTEAFF. Written as DNA, the CDR3 is TGCGCCAGCAGCTCGACCGGGACAGGTAATACTGAAGCTTTCTTT.